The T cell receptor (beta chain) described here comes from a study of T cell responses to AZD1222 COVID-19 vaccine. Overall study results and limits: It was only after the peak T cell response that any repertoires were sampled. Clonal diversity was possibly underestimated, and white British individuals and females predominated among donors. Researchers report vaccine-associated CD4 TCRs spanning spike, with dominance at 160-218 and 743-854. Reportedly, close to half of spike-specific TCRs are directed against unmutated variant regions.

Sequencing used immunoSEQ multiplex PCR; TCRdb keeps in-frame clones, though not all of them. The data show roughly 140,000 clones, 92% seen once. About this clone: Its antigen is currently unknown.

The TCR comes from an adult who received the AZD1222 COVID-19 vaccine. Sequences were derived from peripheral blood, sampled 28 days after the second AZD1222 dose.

Written as DNA, the CDR3 is TGTGCCACCAGTGATTCTAAAAACACTGAAGCTTTCTTT. Encoded protein: CATSDSKNTEAFF. The chain links TRBV24-1 to TRBJ1-1; D not resolved. V was clipped by 2 bases and J by 2 bases, with 5 bases between them. The length of the CDR3 is 13 residues. Germline values: CDR1 KGHDR, CDR2 SFDVKD.